The present TCR beta chain was sequenced within a study of blood T cell repertoires in COVID-19. Overall study context: Collection of acute and convalescent COVID-19 samples took place in the United States, Italy and Spain.

Original handling: Amplified reference gene primers provided the basis for estimating nucleated cell counts. Assay: immunoSEQ multiplex PCR; the TCRdb copy retains only in-frame clones and omits some. V, J and clone size are those of that table, while D and trimming were read from the DNA. The table has around 100,000 clones, around 84% seen once; the top ten hold 4% to 5.5%. The V and J ends lost 4 bases and 4 bases respectively, with 19 bases between them. The CDR3 runs to 16 residues. The germline V gene encodes CDR1 MNHNY and CDR2 SVGAGI (reference sequence). J is TRBJ1-2 and V is TRBV6-6; D is perhaps TRBD1 (6 bases). The TCR was taken from a human donor in a cohort sampled during active COVID-19. Source material: peripheral blood. The CDR3 region is CASSSQTGGGFYGYTF. CDR3 DNA sequence: TGTGCCAGCAGTTCCCAGACAGGTGGAGGATTCTATGGCTACACCTTC.